The 8 T cell receptor beta chains below all came from one sample that was sequenced in a study of T cell responses to AZD1222 COVID-19 vaccine. TCRdb keeps only in-frame clones here, not all; method: immunoSEQ multiplex PCR. This sample has around 100,000 clones; about 87% occur once, and the top ten carry 4% to 5%. Sequences were derived from peripheral blood, sampled on day 0 of MenACWY control vaccination. Receptors were obtained from an adult in good health.

The chain combines TRBV9 with TRBJ1-1, with 9 bases fitting TRBD1. Germline V gene lookup returns CDR1 SGDLS and CDR2 YYNGEE. J lost 4 bases, V lost 3 bases, and 4 bases had no gene match. This CDR3 is built from 14 residues. The chain's CDR3 is CASSATTGGTEAFF. The CDR3 DNA sequence: TGTGCCAGCAGCGCCACGACAGGGGGCACTGAAGCTTTCTTT.

This rearrangement joins TRBV11-3 to TRBJ2-1; TRBD1 matches 12 bases. The CDR3 totals 16 residues. Germline CDR1 is SGHNT and CDR2 is YENEEA. V lost 5 bases and J lost 5; bases outside the gene matches: 7. The CDR3 reads CASSPEGQGANNEQFF. CDR3 DNA sequence: TGTGCCAGCAGCCCGGAGGGACAGGGGGCTAACAATGAGCAGTTCTTC.

The DNA for the CDR3 is TGTGCCAGCAGCCCCCTACAGGGGACGGGGGGCGACACCGGGGAGCTGTTTTTT. Translating gives CASSPLQGTGGDTGELFF. The V call is TRBV11-3, the J call TRBJ2-2, with D perhaps assigned TRBD1 or TRBD2 (7 bases each). The germline gives CDR1 SGHNT, CDR2 YENEEA. The CDR3 has 18 amino acids. V lost 5 bases and J 3 bases, leaving 22 bases between the germline ends.

V usage is TRBV19 and J usage is TRBJ1-1; no definite D call. V lost 6 bases to trimming and J lost 1 base, with 9 bases between them. This CDR3 comprises 13 residues. CDR1 is LNHDA and CDR2 is SQIVND in the germline V gene (reference sequence). CDR3 sequence reads: CASSRTGNTEAFF. The DNA for the CDR3 is TGTGCCAGTAGCAGAACGGGGAACACTGAAGCTTTCTTT.

This clone was detected only a few times. V is TRBV27 and J is TRBJ1-2; 9 bases align to TRBD1. The germline V gene has CDR1 MNHEY and CDR2 SMNVEV (reference sequence). Losses at the gene ends were 5 bases for V and 8 bases for J; bases not matched to a gene: 6. CDR3 size: 13 residues. The CDR3 DNA reads TGTGCCAGCAGTCTACAGGGGGCTCGAGGCTACACCTTC. This encodes CASSLQGARGYTF.

This clone has only a few counts. The J gene is TRBJ2-2, the V gene TRBV9; a weak D match, TRBD1 (5 bases). V shed 0 bases and J shed 1 base, with 13 bases lying between them. Germline CDR1 and CDR2: SGDLS and YYNGEE. The CDR3 sequence is 17 residues long. Here the CDR3 reads CASSVEAYQGNTGELFF. DNA of the CDR3: TGTGCCAGCAGCGTAGAGGCGTACCAGGGGAACACCGGGGAGCTGTTTTTT.

The CDR3 DNA is TGTGCCACGGGACTAGCGGGAGGGTCTACCGGGGAGCTGTTTTTT. This sequence encodes CATGLAGGSTGELFF. The rearrangement joins TRBV27 to TRBJ2-2; the match to TRBD2 covers 16 bases. CDR1 is MNHEY and CDR2 is SMNVEV in the germline V gene (reference sequence). The trim removed 10 bases at V and 5 bases at J, leaving 4 bases unmatched. The CDR3 is 15 residues long.

This clone was seen a single time. The chain couples TRBV18 to TRBJ1-4; D is undetermined. CDR3 size: 15 residues. Trimming took off 3 bases at V and 6 bases at J, with 14 bases between the two ends. The germline gives CDR1 KGHSH, CDR2 LQKENI. Written as DNA, the CDR3 is TGTGCCAGCTCACCGATAGAAGCCCTTGATGAAAAACTGTTTTTT. Translated, it gives CASSPIEALDEKLFF.